The clone carrying this T cell receptor (beta chain) was recorded a few times. The target antigen is unknown. TCRdb re-analysed the 5' RACE reads in MiXCR, keeping a single row per CDR3 protein. Among some 40,000 distinct CDR3 sequences listed, roughly 29% were seen once. The CDR3 has 16 amino acids. V was pared by 2 bases and J by 6 bases, with 12 bases of the junction left unmatched. Germline V gene data show CDR1 as DFQATT and CDR2 as SNEGSKA (reference sequence). Study conclusions and caveats: Tumor memory CD4+ T cell TCR gene usage clustered with blood and lymph node memory CD4+ cells and lymph node naive CD4+ cells.

What was sequenced was memory CD4+ T cells sorted from a lymph node. As for subset: memory CD4+ T cells, CD4+CD45RO+CD25-. J is TRBJ2-1 and V is TRBV20-1, with 8 bases that match TRBD2. This clonotype was obtained from a female donor with breast cancer. CDR3 nucleotide sequence: TGCAGTGCTAGATCCCCCTTTAGCGGGATGCTCAATGAGCAGTTCTTC. Amino acids: CSARSPFSGMLNEQFF.